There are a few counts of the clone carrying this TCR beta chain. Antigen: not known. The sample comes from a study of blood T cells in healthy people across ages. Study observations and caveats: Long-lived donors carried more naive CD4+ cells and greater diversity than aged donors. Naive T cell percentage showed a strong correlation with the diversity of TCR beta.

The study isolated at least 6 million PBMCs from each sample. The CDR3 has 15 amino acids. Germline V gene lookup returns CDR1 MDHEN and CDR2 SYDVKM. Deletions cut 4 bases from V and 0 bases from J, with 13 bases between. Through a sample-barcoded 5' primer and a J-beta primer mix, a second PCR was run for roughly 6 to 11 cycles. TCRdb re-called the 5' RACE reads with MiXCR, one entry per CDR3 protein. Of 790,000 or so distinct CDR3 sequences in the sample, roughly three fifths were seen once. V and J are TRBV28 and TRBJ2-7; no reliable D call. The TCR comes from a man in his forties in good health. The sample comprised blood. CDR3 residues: CASSSPGSLSYEQYF. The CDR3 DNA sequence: TGTGCCAGCAGTTCTCCCGGTTCCCTCTCCTACGAGCAGTACTTC.